This is a list of T cell receptor beta chains from one sample in a study of blood T cell repertoires in COVID-19. TCRdb keeps only in-frame clones here, not all; method: immunoSEQ multiplex PCR. The table includes approximately 170,000 clones, roughly 83% detected once. Input material: PBMCs or T cells enriched from blood (not recorded which). These receptors came from a woman between 45 and 65 years old who had recovered from COVID-19. The CDR3 runs from the conserved cysteine through the conserved F or W. Fields, in order: CDR3 length, clone size, V gene, D gene, J gene, CDR3 DNA, CDR3 protein. The D gene is left open where the match is weak. Rows may omit the clone size; those that give it use once, few, many or a size class.

>13|medium-sized|TRBV28|.|TRBJ1-5
TGTGCCAGCAGCGCTCGGGGGATTCAGCCCCAGCATTTT
CASSARGIQPQHF
>15|.|TRBV6-5|TRBD2|TRBJ2-3
TGTGCCAGCAGTTGGCTCGCGGGAGGTACAGATACGCAGTATTTT
CASSWLAGGTDTQYF
>14|.|TRBV6-4|.|TRBJ1-5
TGTGCCAGCAGTAAACAGGGTACAAATCAGCCCCAGCATTTT
CASSKQGTNQPQHF
>13|.|TRBV7-9|TRBD1|TRBJ1-2
TGTGCCAGCAGCATTGGGACAGACTATGGCTACACCTTC
CASSIGTDYGYTF
>17|.|TRBV11-2|TRBD2|TRBJ2-1
TGTGCCAGCAGCTTAGTGGGGCGGGAGGGCCTAGAGAATGAGCAGTTCTTC
CASSLVGREGLENEQFF
>13|.|TRBV7-9|TRBD1|TRBJ1-1
TGTGCCAGCAGCTTTCGGACAGGCCCTGAAGCTTTCTTT
CASSFRTGPEAFF
>15|.|TRBV5-1|TRBD1|TRBJ2-2
TGCGCCAGCAGCCTCGGGACAGGGTTGAGCGGGGAGCTGTTTTTT
CASSLGTGLSGELFF
>14|many|TRBV7-2|.|TRBJ2-3
TGTGCCAGCAGCTTTGACTCATCGAGGGATACGCAGTATTTT
CASSFDSSRDTQYF
>16|.|TRBV7-6|.|TRBJ2-2
TGTGCCAGCAGCTTATCCGGCGGGACGAGCACCGGGGAGCTGTTTTTT
CASSLSGGTSTGELFF
>17|.|TRBV7-8|.|TRBJ1-3
TGTGCCAGCAGCTTAGAGGGGGGGGGTTTCCCTGGAAACACCATATATTTT
CASSLEGGGFPGNTIYF
>13|.|TRBV2|TRBD1|TRBJ1-6
TGTGCCAGTCGGACAGGGCCCCTTTCACCCCTCCACTTT
CASRTGPLSPLHF
>13|.|TRBV6-1|.|TRBJ1-5
TGTGCCAGCAGTGAGGACGGGGTCCAGCCCCAGCATTTT
CASSEDGVQPQHF
>14|.|TRBV3-1/TRBV3-2|TRBD1|TRBJ1-5
TGTGCCAGCAGCCAAGGGACAGGGGGGGTGCCCCAGCATTTT
CASSQGTGGVPQHF
>14|.|TRBV5-1|TRBD2|TRBJ2-3
TGCGCCAGCAGTTTGGCGGGACTAAAGGATACGCAGTATTTT
CASSLAGLKDTQYF
>16|.|TRBV18|TRBD2|TRBJ2-1
TGTGCCAGCTCGGGACTAGCGGGAGGTTATGGCAATGAGCAGTTCTTC
CASSGLAGGYGNEQFF
>13|.|TRBV9|.|TRBJ1-1
TGTGCCAGCAGCGTAGAAAGGGGCACTGAAGCTTTCTTT
CASSVERGTEAFF
>15|.|TRBV7-9|TRBD1|TRBJ2-2
TGTGCCAGCAGCATACTAACAGGGGACACCGGGGAGCTGTTTTTT
CASSILTGDTGELFF
>16|.|TRBV13|TRBD1|TRBJ1-3
TGTGCCAGCAGTTTAGTCCCGGGACAGGGGGAAAACACCATATATTTT
CASSLVPGQGENTIYF
>15|.|TRBV5-1|TRBD1|TRBJ2-3
TGCGCCAGCAGCTCCAGGACAGGGGCAGCAGATACGCAGTATTTT
CASSSRTGAADTQYF
>15|.|TRBV3-1/TRBV3-2|.|TRBJ1-2
TGTGCCAGCAGCCAAGGATGGGGGCAGGCAAGTGGCTACACCTTC
CASSQGWGQASGYTF
>13|.|TRBV6-5|TRBD1|TRBJ2-5
TGTGCCAGCAGTTGGGACAGCCAAGAGACCCAGTACTTC
CASSWDSQETQYF
>16|few|TRBV18|TRBD1|TRBJ2-2
TGTGCCAGCTCACCTGGACAGGGGGTGATCACCGGGGAGCTGTTTTTT
CASSPGQGVITGELFF
>14|.|TRBV5-1|TRBD1|TRBJ1-1
TGCGCCAGCAGCTGGACAGGGTTGGACACTGAAGCTTTCTTT
CASSWTGLDTEAFF
>15|few|TRBV28|.|TRBJ1-2
TGTGCCAGCAGTGGCTGGGGCACAGCTAACTATGGCTACACCTTC
CASSGWGTANYGYTF
>15|.|TRBV7-6|.|TRBJ1-4
TGTGCCAGCAGCTCCGGCAGGGGTTTTAATGAAAAACTGTTTTTT
CASSSGRGFNEKLFF
>13|.|TRBV28|.|TRBJ1-1
TGTGCCAGCAGGGGCAGCTACAATTCTGAAGCTTTCTTT
CASRGSYNSEAFF
>13|.|TRBV28|.|TRBJ2-2
TGTGCCAGCAGTGAACCGAGCCCTGAGAGGCTGTTTTTT
CASSEPSPERLFF
>13|.|TRBV19|TRBD1|TRBJ1-6
TGTGCCAGTCTTAAGACAGGGGGATCACCCCTCCACTTT
CASLKTGGSPLHF
>15|.|TRBV28|TRBD1|TRBJ1-2
TGTGCCAGCAGTTTCCGGGACAGGGCCCCGACCGGCTACACCTTC
CASSFRDRAPTGYTF
>15|once|TRBV5-4|.|TRBJ2-3
TGTGCCAGCAGCCGCTTCGGGGGACGCACAGATACGCAGTATTTT
CASSRFGGRTDTQYF
>14|.|TRBV6-2/TRBV6-3|.|TRBJ2-1
TGTGCCAGCAGTCCCCGGCTCGGGGAGAATGAGCAGTTCTTC
CASSPRLGENEQFF
>13|.|TRBV30|.|TRBJ1-1
TGTGCCTGGAGTCGTACGGCGGGCACTGAAGCTTTCTTT
CAWSRTAGTEAFF
>15|few|TRBV15|.|TRBJ1-5
TGTGCCACCAGCAGAGATCGGGGAACGAGGCAGCCCCAGCATTTT
CATSRDRGTRQPQHF
>16|.|TRBV3-1/TRBV3-2|.|TRBJ1-1
TGTGCCAGCAGCCAGGCCAGGGGAGTGATGAACACTGAAGCTTTCTTT
CASSQARGVMNTEAFF
>19|.|TRBV15|TRBD1|TRBJ1-4
TGTGCCACCAGCAGAGATGGTGCGGGGACAGGGGGTTTTAATGAAAAACTGTTTTTT
CATSRDGAGTGGFNEKLFF
>15|.|TRBV19|TRBD1|TRBJ2-1
TGTGCCAGTAGTAAGACAGGGGGCCCCGTCCATGAGCAGTTCTTC
CASSKTGGPVHEQFF
>15|once|TRBV11-3|TRBD1|TRBJ1-1
TGTGCCAGCAGCCGGAGACCGACAGGGGGGGGCGAAGCTTTCTTT
CASSRRPTGGGEAFF
>15|.|TRBV7-3|.|TRBJ1-1
TGTGCCAGCAGCTTATCGGCAGGGATTGACACTGAAGCTTTCTTT
CASSLSAGIDTEAFF
>13|.|TRBV10-2|TRBD1|TRBJ1-1
TGCGCCAGCGGAAAGACAGGGTATACTGAAGCTTTCTTT
CASGKTGYTEAFF
>15|.|TRBV7-8|.|TRBJ2-1
TGTGCCAGCAGCTCCAGGTGGGAGGGGGAAAATGAGCAGTTCTTC
CASSSRWEGENEQFF
>15|.|TRBV3-1/TRBV3-2|TRBD1|TRBJ1-5
TGTGCCAGCAGCCAAGGAGACAGGGAGCATCAGCCCCAGCATTTT
CASSQGDREHQPQHF
>12|once|TRBV7-9|.|TRBJ1-2
TGTGCCAGTCTACAGGGCTTGGATGGCTACACCTTC
CASLQGLDGYTF
>13|once|TRBV15|.|TRBJ1-1
TGTGCCACCAGCAGGCGGGCGTCGGCTGAAGCTTTCTTT
CATSRRASAEAFF
>13|.|TRBV5-3|.|TRBJ1-5
TGTGCCAGAAGCGCGAAGAACAATCAGCCCCAGCATTTT
CARSAKNNQPQHF
>12|.|TRBV7-9|.|TRBJ1-1
TGTGCCAGCAGCCCGGGGGACACTGAAGCTTTCTTT
CASSPGDTEAFF
>15|.|TRBV5-1|.|TRBJ2-3
TGCGCCAGCAGCTCCCCCAGGGCCCAAGGGAATACGCAGTATTTT
CASSSPRAQGNTQYF
>13|.|TRBV28|.|TRBJ1-3
TGTGCCAGCAGGAGGAGCTCTGGAAACACCATATATTTT
CASRRSSGNTIYF
>14|.|TRBV7-6|.|TRBJ1-1
TGTGCCAGCAGCCACGGTGGTTGGAACACTGAAGCTTTCTTT
CASSHGGWNTEAFF
>13|.|TRBV19|.|TRBJ1-1
TGTGCCAGTTTTCCCAGGGTGGGCACTGAAGCTTTCTTT
CASFPRVGTEAFF
>13|few|TRBV27|.|TRBJ2-3
TGTGCCAGCAGTTTCCGTTCTATAGATACGCAGTATTTT
CASSFRSIDTQYF
>12|few|TRBV30|.|TRBJ1-1
TGTGCCTGGATCAGGGGCCGGACTGAAGCTTTCTTT
CAWIRGRTEAFF
>13|.|TRBV29-1|.|TRBJ1-1
TGCAGCGTCCAACAGGGCCTAGGGGCTGAAGCTTTCTTT
CSVQQGLGAEAFF
>14|once|TRBV7-8|.|TRBJ2-3
TGTGCCAGCAGCTTAGTCGGACAGTCAGATACGCAGTATTTT
CASSLVGQSDTQYF